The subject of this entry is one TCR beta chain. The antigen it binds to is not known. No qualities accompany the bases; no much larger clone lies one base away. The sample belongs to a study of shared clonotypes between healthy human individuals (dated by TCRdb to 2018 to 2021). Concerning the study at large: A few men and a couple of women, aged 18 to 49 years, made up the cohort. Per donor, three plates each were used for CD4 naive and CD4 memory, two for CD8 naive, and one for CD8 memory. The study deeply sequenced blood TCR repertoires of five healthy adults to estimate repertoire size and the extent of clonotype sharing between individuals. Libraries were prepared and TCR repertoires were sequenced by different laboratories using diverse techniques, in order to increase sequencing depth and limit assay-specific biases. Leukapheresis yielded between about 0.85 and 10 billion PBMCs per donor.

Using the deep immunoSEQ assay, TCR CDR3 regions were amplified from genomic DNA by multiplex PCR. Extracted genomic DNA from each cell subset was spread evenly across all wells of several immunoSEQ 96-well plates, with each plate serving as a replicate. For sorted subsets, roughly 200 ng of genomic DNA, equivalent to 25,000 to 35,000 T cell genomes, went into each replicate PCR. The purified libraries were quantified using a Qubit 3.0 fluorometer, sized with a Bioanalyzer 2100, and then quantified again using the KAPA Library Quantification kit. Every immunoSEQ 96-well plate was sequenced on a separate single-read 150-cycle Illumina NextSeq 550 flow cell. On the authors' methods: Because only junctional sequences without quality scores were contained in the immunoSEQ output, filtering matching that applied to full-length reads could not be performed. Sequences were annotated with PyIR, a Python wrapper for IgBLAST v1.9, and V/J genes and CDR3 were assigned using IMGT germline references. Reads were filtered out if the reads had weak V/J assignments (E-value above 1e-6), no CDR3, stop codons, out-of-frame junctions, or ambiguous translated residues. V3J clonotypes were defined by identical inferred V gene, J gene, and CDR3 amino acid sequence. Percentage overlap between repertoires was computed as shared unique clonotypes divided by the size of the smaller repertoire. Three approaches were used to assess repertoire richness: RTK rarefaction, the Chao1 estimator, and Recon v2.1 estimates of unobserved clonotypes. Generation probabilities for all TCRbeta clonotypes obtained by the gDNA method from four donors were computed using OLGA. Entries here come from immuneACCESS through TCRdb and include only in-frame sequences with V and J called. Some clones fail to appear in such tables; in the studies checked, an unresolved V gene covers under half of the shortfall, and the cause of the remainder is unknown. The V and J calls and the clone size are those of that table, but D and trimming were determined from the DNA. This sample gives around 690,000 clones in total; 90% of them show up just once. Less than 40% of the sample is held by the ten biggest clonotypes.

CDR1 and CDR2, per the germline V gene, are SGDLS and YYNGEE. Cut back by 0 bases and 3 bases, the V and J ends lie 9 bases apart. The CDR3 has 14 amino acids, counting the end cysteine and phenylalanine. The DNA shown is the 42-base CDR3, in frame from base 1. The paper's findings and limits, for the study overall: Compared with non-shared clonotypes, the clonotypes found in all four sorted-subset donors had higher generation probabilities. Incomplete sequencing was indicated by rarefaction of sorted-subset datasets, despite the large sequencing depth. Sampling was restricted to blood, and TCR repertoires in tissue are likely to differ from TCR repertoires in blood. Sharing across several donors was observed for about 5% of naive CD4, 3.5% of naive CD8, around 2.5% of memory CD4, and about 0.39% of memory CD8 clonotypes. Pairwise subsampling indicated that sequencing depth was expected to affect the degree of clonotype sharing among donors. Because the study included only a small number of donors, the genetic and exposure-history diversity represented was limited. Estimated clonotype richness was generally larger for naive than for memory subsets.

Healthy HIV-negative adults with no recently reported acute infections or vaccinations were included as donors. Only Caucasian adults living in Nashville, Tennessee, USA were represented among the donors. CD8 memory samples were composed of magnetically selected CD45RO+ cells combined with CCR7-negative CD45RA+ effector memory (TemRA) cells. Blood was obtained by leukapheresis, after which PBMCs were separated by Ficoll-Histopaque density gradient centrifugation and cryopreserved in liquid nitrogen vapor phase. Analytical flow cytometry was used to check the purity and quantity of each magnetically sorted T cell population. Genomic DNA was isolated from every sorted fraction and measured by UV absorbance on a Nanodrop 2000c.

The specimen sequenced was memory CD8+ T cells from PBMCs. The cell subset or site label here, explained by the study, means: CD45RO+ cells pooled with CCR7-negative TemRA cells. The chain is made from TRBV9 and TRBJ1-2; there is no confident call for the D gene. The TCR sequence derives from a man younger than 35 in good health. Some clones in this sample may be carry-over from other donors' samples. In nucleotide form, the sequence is TGTGCCAGCAGCGTAGGTGGCGGGGACTATGGCTACACCTTC. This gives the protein CASSVGGGDYGYTF.